This T cell receptor beta chain is drawn from a study of T cell changes during pregnancy in multiple sclerosis. Germline assignment: CDR1 MGHRA and CDR2 YSYEKL. Germline trimming cut 0 bases from V and 2 bases from J; bases unmatched to any gene: 9. The CDR3 contains 19 residues. Clones were read by immunoSEQ multiplex PCR, and TCRdb kept only the in-frame ones, dropping some. There are 74,000 or so clones in the sample; around 94% occur only once, and around 0.22% lies in the top ten. The starting material was CD4+ T cells from peripheral blood mononuclear cells, obtained before pregnancy. This receptor was taken from a female donor with multiple sclerosis, enrolled in a pregnancy study. The chain combines TRBV4-1 with TRBJ2-4; 11 nucleotides align to TRBD1. Here the CDR3 reads CASSQEPGQGEISKNIQYF. Written as DNA, the CDR3 is TGCGCCAGCAGCCAAGAGCCGGGACAGGGGGAAATTTCCAAAAACATTCAGTACTTC.